This is a list of T cell receptor beta chains from one sample in a study of CD8 T cells in Susac syndrome. TCRdb analysed the immunoSEQ multiplex PCR reads with MiXCR anew, one entry per CDR3 protein. The sample gives some 170,000 distinct CDR3 sequences, roughly 94% of which show up once; about 0.089% is in the top ten. Sequenced sample: CD4+ T cells from PBMCs. The receptor set was obtained from a human donor with multiple sclerosis. CDR3s include the opening cysteine and the closing phenylalanine or tryptophan. The order of the fields is J gene, V gene, CDR3 length, D gene, clone size, CDR3 DNA, CDR3 protein. A D gene is named only where the DNA matches it firmly. Clone size is shown for a subset of rows, as once, few, many or a class of expanded clone.

TRBJ2-3	TRBV12-3/TRBV12-4	14	.	.	TGTGCCAGCAGTTTAGTCGGGAGTGGAGATACGCAGTATTTT	CASSLVGSGDTQYF
TRBJ2-2	TRBV4-1	16	.	.	TGCGCCAGCAGCCAAGGTGGAGGGGAGAACACCGGGGAGCTGTTTTTT	CASSQGGGENTGELFF
TRBJ1-2	TRBV7-2	14	.	.	TGTGCCAGCAGCTTAGGGCCCAGAGGTGGTGGCTACACCTTC	CASSLGPRGGGYTF
TRBJ2-7	TRBV6-1	14	.	.	TGTGCCAGCAGTCGCGCAGGGGAATCCTACGAGCAGTACTTC	CASSRAGESYEQYF
TRBJ2-1	TRBV9	15	.	.	TGTGCCAGCAGCGTAGACGGACACGGCTACAATGAGCAGTTCTTC	CASSVDGHGYNEQFF
TRBJ1-1	TRBV19	16	.	.	TGTGCCAGTAGTATGTCGGGACGGTTCAATCCCGGCGGAGCTTTCTTT	CASSMSGRFNPGGAFF
TRBJ2-5	TRBV2	13	.	.	TGTGCCAGCAGTGTATATTTGGGAGAGACCCAGTACTTC	CASSVYLGETQYF
TRBJ2-7	TRBV29-1	11	.	.	TGCAGCGTTGGACAGCGGTACGAGCAGTACTTC	CSVGQRYEQYF
TRBJ1-3	TRBV29-1	12	.	.	TGCAGCGTTGAATACCCCAGAAACACCATATATTTT	CSVEYPRNTIYF
TRBJ2-1	TRBV30	15	TRBD1	.	TGTGCCTGGAGTCACCTGGGACAGGCCGACAATGAGCAGTTCTTC	CAWSHLGQADNEQFF
TRBJ1-1	TRBV18	14	.	.	TGTGCCAGCTCACCAAAGTCCTCAAACACTGAAGCTTTCTTT	CASSPKSSNTEAFF
TRBJ1-3	TRBV23-1	16	.	once	TGCGCCAGCAGTCAATCGCCGACACCGAAGGGAAACACCATATATTTT	CASSQSPTPKGNTIYF
TRBJ1-5	TRBV3-1	15	.	once	TGTGCCAGCAGCCAGAGTCCAGACCCTAATCAGCCCCAGCATTTT	CASSQSPDPNQPQHF
TRBJ2-1	TRBV7-9	14	TRBD1	once	TGTGCCAGCAGCCCACAGGGGTGGGGGAATGAGCAGTTCTTC	CASSPQGWGNEQFF
TRBJ1-1	TRBV4-3	14	.	.	TGCGCCAGCAGCCAAGATTCGTGGACGACTGAAGCTTTCTTT	CASSQDSWTTEAFF
TRBJ2-1	TRBV5-4	13	.	.	TGTGCCAGCAACGGGAACGCCTACAATGAGCAGTTCTTC	CASNGNAYNEQFF
TRBJ1-1	TRBV13	14	.	.	TGTGCCAGCGCCAAACCGGGGGAAGACACTGAAGCTTTCTTT	CASAKPGEDTEAFF
TRBJ2-5	TRBV27	13	.	.	TGTGCCAGCAGTTTATGGGGGAGCGAGACCCAGTACTTC	CASSLWGSETQYF
TRBJ1-5	TRBV7-9	14	.	.	TGTGCCAGCAGCGCCGCAGGGAGCCCTCAGCCCCAGCATTTT	CASSAAGSPQPQHF
TRBJ2-7	TRBV6-6	12	.	.	TGTGCCAGCAGCGCCGACAGCTACGAGCAGTACTTC	CASSADSYEQYF
TRBJ1-3	TRBV7-9	15	TRBD1	.	TGTGCCAGCAGCCCCCCCGGGACAGCTGGAAACACCATATATTTT	CASSPPGTAGNTIYF
TRBJ2-5	TRBV5-1	15	TRBD2	.	TGCGCCAGCAGCCGTGGGACTAGCGGACAAGAGACCCAGTACTTC	CASSRGTSGQETQYF
TRBJ2-7	TRBV2	11	.	.	TGTGCCAGCAGTGAATATGACGAGCAGTACTTC	CASSEYDEQYF
TRBJ2-1	TRBV11-2	16	.	.	TGTGCCAGCAGCGCCCGTCGGGCGCGGGCCCATGGTGAGCAGTTCTTC	CASSARRARAHGEQFF
TRBJ2-7	TRBV29-1	14	TRBD2	.	TGCAGCGTGGCGACTAGCGGGGGCCCCTACGAGCAGTACTTC	CSVATSGGPYEQYF
TRBJ2-2	TRBV24-1	13	.	.	TGTGCCACCAGTGAGGGAAACACCGGGGAGCTGTTTTTT	CATSEGNTGELFF
TRBJ1-2	TRBV3-1	16	TRBD1	.	TGTGCCAGCAGCGCGAGTTCCGGGACAGGCTCCTATGGCTACACCTTC	CASSASSGTGSYGYTF
TRBJ2-5	TRBV29-1	15	TRBD1	.	TGCAGCGTGGCCGGTCCCAGGGGGCTGGGAGAGACCCAGTACTTC	CSVAGPRGLGETQYF
TRBJ1-5	TRBV20-1	13	.	.	TGCAGTGCTAGAGGAGGAGGCAATCAGCCCCAGCATTTT	CSARGGGNQPQHF
TRBJ2-5	TRBV4-2	13	.	.	TGTGCCAGCAGCCAAGAGCTGGGCCAGACCCAGTACTTC	CASSQELGQTQYF
TRBJ2-7	TRBV5-1	16	.	.	TGCGCCAGCAGCCGACGGTGCCAGCGGGCCACCTACGAGCAGTACTTC	CASSRRCQRATYEQYF
TRBJ1-1	TRBV30	14	TRBD1	.	TGTGCCTGGAGAGCAGGGGGCGCGAGCACTGAAGCTTTCTTT	CAWRAGGASTEAFF
TRBJ2-1	TRBV6-5	15	TRBD2	.	TGTGCCAGCAGGCAGATAGCGGGAGGCGAAGATGAGCAGTTCTTC	CASRQIAGGEDEQFF
TRBJ2-7	TRBV7-2	14	.	.	TGTGCCAGCACCATAAAGTTAGAGGCCTACGAGCAGTACTTC	CASTIKLEAYEQYF
TRBJ1-3	TRBV6-6	14	.	.	TGTGCCAGCAGCTCCTCGAGCTCTGGAAACACCATATATTTT	CASSSSSSGNTIYF
TRBJ1-1	TRBV12-3/TRBV12-4	16	TRBD1	.	TGTGCCAGCAGAAGATACAGGGGAGCGGCGAACACTGAAGCTTTCTTT	CASRRYRGAANTEAFF
TRBJ2-1	TRBV28	11	.	.	TGTGCCAGCACCTCTGGGTATGAGCAGTTCTTC	CASTSGYEQFF
TRBJ2-5	TRBV12-3/TRBV12-4	13	TRBD1	.	TGTGCCAGCAGTCGGACAGGGGTTGAGACCCAGTACTTC	CASSRTGVETQYF
TRBJ1-4	TRBV5-6	18	.	.	TGTGCCAGCAGCTTCAAGGCAGACGGATTTTCAACTAATGAAAAACTGTTTTTT	CASSFKADGFSTNEKLFF
TRBJ2-1	TRBV20-1	15	TRBD2	.	TGCAGTGCTCCTCGAGCCAGCGGGATTTACAATGAGCAGTTCTTC	CSAPRASGIYNEQFF
TRBJ1-2	TRBV18	14	.	.	TGTGCCAGCTCACTCACCCCAGAGAGCTATGGCTACACCTTC	CASSLTPESYGYTF
TRBJ2-1	TRBV3-1	13	.	.	TGTGCCAGCAGCCGGACTTCCTACAATGAGCAGTTCTTC	CASSRTSYNEQFF
TRBJ1-2	TRBV6-5	13	.	.	TGTGCCAGCAGAACCAGGGAGGACTATGGCTACACCTTC	CASRTREDYGYTF
TRBJ2-1	TRBV9	13	.	.	TGTGCCAGCAGCGTCAGAGAACGTAATGAGCAGTTCTTC	CASSVRERNEQFF
TRBJ1-1	TRBV28	15	.	.	TGTGCCAGCAGTTCCGCCGGGAACCCTAACACTGAAGCTTTCTTT	CASSSAGNPNTEAFF
TRBJ2-2	TRBV4-3	16	TRBD1	once	TGCGCCAGCAGCCAAGATGGAGACAGGGGAGGCGGGGAGCTGTTTTTT	CASSQDGDRGGGELFF